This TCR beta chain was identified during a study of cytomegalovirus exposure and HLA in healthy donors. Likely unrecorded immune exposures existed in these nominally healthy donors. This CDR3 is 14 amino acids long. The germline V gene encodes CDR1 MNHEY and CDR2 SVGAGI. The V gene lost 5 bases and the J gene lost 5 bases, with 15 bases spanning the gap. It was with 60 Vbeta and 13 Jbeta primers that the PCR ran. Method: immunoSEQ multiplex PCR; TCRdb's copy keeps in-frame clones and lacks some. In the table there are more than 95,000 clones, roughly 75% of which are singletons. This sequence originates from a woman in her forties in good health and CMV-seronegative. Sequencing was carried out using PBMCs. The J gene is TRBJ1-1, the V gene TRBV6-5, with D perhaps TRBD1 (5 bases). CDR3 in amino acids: CASSRREVRTEAFF. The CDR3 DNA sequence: TGTGCCAGCAGTCGCAGGGAAGTGAGGACTGAAGCTTTCTTT.